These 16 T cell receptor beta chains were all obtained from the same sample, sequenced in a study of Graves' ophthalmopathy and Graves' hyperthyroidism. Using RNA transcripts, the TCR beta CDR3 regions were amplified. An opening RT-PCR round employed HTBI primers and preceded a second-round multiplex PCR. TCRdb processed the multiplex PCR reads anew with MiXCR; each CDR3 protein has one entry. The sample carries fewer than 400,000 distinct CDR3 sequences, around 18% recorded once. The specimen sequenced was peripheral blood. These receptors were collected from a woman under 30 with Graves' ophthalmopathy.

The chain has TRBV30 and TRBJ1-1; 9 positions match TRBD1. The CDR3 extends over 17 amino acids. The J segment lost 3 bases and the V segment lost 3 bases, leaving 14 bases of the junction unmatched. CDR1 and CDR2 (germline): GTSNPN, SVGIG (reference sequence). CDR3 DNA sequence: TGTGCCTGGAGAGGGGGCGAGGACAGGGGAACGGACACTGAAGCTTTCTTT. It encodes CAWRGGEDRGTDTEAFF.

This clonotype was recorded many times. The CDR3 DNA reads as TGTGCCAGTAGTGGCAGGGTAGGCAATCAGCCCCAGCATTTT. Its protein product is CASSGRVGNQPQHF. The rearrangement joins TRBV19 to TRBJ1-5; D may be TRBD1 (5 bases). Germline lookup yields CDR1 LNHDA and CDR2 SQIVND (reference sequence). Deletions cut 5 bases from V and 2 bases from J, with 10 bases between. The CDR3 loop spans 14 amino acids. The complete variable domain, with remaining parts taken from reference TRBV19 and TRBJ1-5, reads DGGITQSPKYLFRKEGQNVTLSCEQNLNHDAMYWYRQDPGQGLRLIYYSQIVNDFQKGDIAEGYSVSREKKESFPLTVTSAQKNPTAFYLCASSGRVGNQPQHFGDGTRLSIL.

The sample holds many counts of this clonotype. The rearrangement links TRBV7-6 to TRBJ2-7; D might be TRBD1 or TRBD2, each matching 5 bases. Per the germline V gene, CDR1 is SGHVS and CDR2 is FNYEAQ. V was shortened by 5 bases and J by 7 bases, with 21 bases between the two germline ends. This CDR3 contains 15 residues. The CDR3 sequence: CASSPPGTGLGEQYF. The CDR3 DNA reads TGTGCCAGCAGCCCGCCCGGGACCGGTTTAGGGGAGCAGTACTTC.

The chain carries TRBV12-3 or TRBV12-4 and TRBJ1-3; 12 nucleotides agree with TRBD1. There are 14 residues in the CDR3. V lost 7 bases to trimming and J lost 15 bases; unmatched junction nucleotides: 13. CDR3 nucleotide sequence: TGTGCCAGCAAAACCGGGACAGGGGGCTCGCTCGGATATTTT. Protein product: CASKTGTGGSLGYF.

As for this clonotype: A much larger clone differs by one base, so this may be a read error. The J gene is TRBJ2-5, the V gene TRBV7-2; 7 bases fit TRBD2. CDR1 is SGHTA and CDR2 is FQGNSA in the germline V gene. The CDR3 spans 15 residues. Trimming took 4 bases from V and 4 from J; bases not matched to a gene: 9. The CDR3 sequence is CASSSTGGSGETQYF. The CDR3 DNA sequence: TGTGCCAGCAGCTCGACGGGCGGGAGCGGAGAGACCCAGTACTTC.

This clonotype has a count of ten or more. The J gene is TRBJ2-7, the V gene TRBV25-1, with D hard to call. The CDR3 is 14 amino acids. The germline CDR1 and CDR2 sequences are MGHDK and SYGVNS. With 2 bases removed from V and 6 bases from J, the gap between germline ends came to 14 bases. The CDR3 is CASSELTRSAEQYF. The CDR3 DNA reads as TGTGCCAGCAGTGAACTGACACGGTCGGCCGAGCAGTACTTC.

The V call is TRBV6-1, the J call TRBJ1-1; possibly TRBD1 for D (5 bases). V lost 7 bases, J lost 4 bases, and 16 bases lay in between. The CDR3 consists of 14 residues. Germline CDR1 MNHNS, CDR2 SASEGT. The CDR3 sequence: CASNQGRLSTEAFF. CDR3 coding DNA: TGTGCCAGCAACCAGGGCCGTCTTAGCACTGAAGCTTTCTTT.

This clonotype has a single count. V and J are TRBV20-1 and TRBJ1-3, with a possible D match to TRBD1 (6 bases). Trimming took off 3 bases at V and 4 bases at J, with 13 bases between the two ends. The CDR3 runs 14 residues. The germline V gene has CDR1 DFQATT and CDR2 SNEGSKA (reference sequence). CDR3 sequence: CSASLPGTGNTIYF. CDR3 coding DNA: TGCAGTGCTAGTCTTCCAGGGACAGGAAACACCATATATTTT.

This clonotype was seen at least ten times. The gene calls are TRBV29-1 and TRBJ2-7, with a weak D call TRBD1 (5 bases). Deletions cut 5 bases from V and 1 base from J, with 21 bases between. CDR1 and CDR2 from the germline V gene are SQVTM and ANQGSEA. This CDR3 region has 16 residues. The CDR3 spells CSVIPLPTGPSYEQYF. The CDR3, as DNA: TGCAGCGTTATTCCCCTCCCCACAGGACCGTCCTACGAGCAGTACTTC.

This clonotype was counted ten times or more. In DNA form, the CDR3 reads TGTGCCAGCAGCCCTGACTCAGGTGGAAACACCATATATTTT. Translated: CASSPDSGGNTIYF. This chain links TRBV9 with TRBJ1-3, with unresolved D. Germline V CDR1 and CDR2: SGDLS, YYNGEE. The CDR3 has 14 residues. V lost 4 bases and J lost 3, with 11 bases in between.

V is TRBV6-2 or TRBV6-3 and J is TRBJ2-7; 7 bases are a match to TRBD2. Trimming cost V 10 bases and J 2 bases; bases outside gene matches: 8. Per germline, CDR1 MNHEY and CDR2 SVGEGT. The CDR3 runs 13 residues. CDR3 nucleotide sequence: TGTGCCACCGGACTAGTCCCTACCTACGAGCAGTACTTC. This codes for CATGLVPTYEQYF.

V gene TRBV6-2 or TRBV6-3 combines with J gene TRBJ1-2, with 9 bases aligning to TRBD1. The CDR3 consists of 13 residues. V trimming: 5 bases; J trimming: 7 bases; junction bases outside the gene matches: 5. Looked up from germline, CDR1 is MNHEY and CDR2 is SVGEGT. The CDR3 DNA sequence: TGTGCCAGCAGTACCCGACAGGGGGGTGGCTACACCTTC. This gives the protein CASSTRQGGGYTF.

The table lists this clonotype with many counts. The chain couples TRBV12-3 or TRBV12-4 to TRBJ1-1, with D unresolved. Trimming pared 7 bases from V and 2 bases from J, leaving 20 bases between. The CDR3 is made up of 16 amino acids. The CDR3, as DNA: TGTGCCAGCACAGCCCGTCTGGGCCGCTTCAACACTGAAGCTTTCTTT. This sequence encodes CASTARLGRFNTEAFF.

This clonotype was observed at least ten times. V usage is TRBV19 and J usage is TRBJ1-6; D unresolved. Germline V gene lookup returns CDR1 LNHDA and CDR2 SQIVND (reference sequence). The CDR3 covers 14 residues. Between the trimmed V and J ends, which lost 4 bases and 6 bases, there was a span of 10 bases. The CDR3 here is CASSTDGINSPLHF. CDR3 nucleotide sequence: TGTGCCAGTAGTACGGACGGAATTAATTCACCCCTCCACTTT.

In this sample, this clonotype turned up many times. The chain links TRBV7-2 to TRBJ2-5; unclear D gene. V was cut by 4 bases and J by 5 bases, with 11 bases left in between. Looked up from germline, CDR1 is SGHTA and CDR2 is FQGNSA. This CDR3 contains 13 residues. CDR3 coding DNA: TGTGCCAGCAGCTCTCGCCCGGTGGAGACCCAGTACTTC. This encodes CASSSRPVETQYF.

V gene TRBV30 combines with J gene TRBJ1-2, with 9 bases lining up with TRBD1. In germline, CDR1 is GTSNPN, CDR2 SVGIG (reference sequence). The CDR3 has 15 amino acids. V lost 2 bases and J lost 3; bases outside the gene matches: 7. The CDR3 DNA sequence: TGTGCCTGGAGTCGGGACAGGGCGGTAGACTATGGCTACACCTTC. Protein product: CAWSRDRAVDYGYTF.